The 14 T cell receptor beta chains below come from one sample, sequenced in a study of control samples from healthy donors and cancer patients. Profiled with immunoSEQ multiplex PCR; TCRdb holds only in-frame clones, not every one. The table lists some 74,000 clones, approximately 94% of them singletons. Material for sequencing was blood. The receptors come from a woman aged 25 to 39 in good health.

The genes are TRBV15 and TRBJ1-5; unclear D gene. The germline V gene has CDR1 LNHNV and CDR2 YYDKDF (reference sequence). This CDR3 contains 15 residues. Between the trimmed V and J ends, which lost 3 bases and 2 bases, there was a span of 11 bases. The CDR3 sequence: CATSRSPGGNQPQHF. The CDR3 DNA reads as TGTGCCACCAGCAGGTCCCCCGGTGGCAATCAGCCCCAGCATTTT.

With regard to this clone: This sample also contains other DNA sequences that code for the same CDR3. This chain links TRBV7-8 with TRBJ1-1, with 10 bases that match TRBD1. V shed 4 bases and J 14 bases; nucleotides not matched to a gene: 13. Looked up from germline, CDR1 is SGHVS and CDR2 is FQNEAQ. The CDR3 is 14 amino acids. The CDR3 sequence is CASSSPGQGSLAFF. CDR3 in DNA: TGTGCCAGCAGCTCACCGGGACAGGGGTCGTTGGCGTTCTTT.

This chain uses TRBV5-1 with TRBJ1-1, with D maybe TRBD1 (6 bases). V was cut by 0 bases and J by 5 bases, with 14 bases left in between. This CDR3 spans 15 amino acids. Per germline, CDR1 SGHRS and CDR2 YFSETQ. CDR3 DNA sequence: TGCGCCAGCAGCTTGGCAGGGCAGGGGAAAACTGAAGCTTTCTTT. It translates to CASSLAGQGKTEAFF. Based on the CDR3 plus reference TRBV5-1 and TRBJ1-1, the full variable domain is KAGVTQTPRYLIKTRGQQVTLSCSPISGHRSVSWYQQTPGQGLQFLFEYFSETQRNKGNFPGRFSGRQFSNSRSEMNVSTLELGDSALYLCASSLAGQGKTEAFFGQGTRLTVV.

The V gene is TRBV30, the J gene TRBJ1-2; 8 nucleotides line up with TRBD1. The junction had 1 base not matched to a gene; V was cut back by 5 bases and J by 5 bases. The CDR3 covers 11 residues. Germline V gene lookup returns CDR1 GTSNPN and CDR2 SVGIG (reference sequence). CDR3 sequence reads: CAWDRGYGYTF. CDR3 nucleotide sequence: TGTGCCTGGGACAGGGGTTATGGCTACACCTTC.

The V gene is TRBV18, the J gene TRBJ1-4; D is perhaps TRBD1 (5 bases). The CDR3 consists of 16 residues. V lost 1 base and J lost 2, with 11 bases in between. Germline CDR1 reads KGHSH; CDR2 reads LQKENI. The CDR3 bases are TGTGCCAGCTCACCACAGTTAGAGGGGACTAATGAAAAACTGTTTTTT. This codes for CASSPQLEGTNEKLFF.

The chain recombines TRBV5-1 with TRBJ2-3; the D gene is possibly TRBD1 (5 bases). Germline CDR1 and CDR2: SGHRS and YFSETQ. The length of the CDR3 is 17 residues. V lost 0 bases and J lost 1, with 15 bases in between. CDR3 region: CASSLALTVGGTDTQYF. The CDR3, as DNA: TGCGCCAGCAGCTTGGCCCTGACAGTCGGTGGCACAGATACGCAGTATTTT.

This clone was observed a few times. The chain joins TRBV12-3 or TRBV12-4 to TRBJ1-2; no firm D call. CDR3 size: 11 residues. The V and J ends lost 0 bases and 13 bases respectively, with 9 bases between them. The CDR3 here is CASSLAYLFTF. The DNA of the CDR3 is TGTGCCAGCAGTTTAGCGTATTTATTCACCTTC.

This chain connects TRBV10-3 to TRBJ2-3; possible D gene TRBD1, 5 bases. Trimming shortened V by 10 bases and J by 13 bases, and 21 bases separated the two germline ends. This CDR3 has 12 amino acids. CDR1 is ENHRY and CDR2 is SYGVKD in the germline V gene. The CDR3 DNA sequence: TGTGCCAACCCGGGCAGGGCGGTTCCAAAGTATTTT. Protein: CANPGRAVPKYF.

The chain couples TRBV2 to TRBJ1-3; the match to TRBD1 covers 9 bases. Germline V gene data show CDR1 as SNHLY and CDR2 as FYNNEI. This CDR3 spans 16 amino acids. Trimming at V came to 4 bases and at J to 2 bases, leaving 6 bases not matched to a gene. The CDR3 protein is CASSGTGGSAGNTIYF. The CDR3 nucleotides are TGTGCCAGCAGTGGTACAGGGGGCTCGGCTGGAAACACCATATATTTT.

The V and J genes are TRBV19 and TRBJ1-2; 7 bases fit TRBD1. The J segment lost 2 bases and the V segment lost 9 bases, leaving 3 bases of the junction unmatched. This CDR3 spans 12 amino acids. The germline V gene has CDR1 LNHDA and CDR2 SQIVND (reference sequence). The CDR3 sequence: CASQTGNYGYTF. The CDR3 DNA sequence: TGTGCCAGCCAGACAGGGAACTATGGCTACACCTTC.

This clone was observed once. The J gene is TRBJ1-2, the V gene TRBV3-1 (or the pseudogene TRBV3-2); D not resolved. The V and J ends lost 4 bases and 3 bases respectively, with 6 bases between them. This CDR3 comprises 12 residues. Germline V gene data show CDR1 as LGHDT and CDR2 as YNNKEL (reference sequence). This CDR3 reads CASSRGDYGYTF. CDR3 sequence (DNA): TGTGCCAGCAGCCGCGGAGACTATGGCTACACCTTC.

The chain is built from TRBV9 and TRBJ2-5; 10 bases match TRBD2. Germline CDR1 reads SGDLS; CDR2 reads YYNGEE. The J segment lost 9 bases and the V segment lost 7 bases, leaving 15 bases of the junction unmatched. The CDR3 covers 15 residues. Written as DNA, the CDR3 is TGTGCCAGCTCGCCTAGCGGGGGAGCTTCGGTGGCCCAGTACTTC. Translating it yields CASSPSGGASVAQYF.

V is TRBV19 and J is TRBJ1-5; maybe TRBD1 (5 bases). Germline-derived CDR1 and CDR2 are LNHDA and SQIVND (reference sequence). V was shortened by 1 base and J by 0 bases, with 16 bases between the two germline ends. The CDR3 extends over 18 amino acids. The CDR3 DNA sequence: TGTGCCAGTAGTATAGTCGGGGGGTTCGGGGCTAGCAATCAGCCCCAGCATTTT. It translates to CASSIVGGFGASNQPQHF.

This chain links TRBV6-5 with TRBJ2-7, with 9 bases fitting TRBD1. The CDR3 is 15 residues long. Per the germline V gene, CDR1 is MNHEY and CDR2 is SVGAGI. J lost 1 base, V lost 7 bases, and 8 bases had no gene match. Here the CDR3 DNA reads TGTGCCAGCAAGACGCCGGGACAGGGTTCCTACGAGCAGTACTTC. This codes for CASKTPGQGSYEQYF.